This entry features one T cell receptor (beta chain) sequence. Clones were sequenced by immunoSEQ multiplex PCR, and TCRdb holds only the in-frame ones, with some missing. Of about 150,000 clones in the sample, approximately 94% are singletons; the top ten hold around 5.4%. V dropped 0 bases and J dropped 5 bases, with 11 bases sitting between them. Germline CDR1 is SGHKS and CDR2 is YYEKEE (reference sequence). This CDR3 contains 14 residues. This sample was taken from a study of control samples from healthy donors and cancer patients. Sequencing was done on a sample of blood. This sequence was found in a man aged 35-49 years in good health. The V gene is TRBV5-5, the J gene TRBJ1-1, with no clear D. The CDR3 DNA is TGTGCCAGCAGCTTGGGGGCCGCGTGGACTGAAGCTTTCTTT. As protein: CASSLGAAWTEAFF.